What follows is one T cell receptor beta chain and its context. The CDR3 is 15 residues long. Germline V lookup: CDR1 MNHEY, CDR2 SVGEGT. V dropped 5 bases and J dropped 2 bases, with 16 bases sitting between them. Sequencing of TCR beta was undertaken in CD8+ and CD4+ T cells derived from blood. Stable or active relapsing-remitting multiple sclerosis, untreated and meeting revised McDonald criteria, defined the controls. Negative isolation yielded CD4+ and CD8+ T cells, and FACS enriched TEMRA cells. These data belong to a study of CD8 T cells in Susac syndrome. RNA was extracted with the RNeasy kit, and a quantity of 0.5 to 1 ug was reverse transcribed using random hexamers. TCR beta CDR3 was amplified by immunoSEQ covering 54 Vbeta and 13 Jbeta. TCRdb called the immunoSEQ multiplex PCR reads again in MiXCR, with one record for every CDR3 protein. Altogether approximately 300,000 distinct CDR3 sequences are present, 65% to 90% being singletons, with the ten largest covering approximately 0.2%.

This chain connects TRBV6-2 or TRBV6-3 to TRBJ2-7; D is ambiguous. Sequenced material: CD8+ T cells from PBMCs. This TCR was sampled from a human donor with multiple sclerosis. Written as DNA, the CDR3 is TGTGCCAGCAGTACGCCCCCCGACGTAGCCTACGAGCAGTACTTC. Protein: CASSTPPDVAYEQYF.